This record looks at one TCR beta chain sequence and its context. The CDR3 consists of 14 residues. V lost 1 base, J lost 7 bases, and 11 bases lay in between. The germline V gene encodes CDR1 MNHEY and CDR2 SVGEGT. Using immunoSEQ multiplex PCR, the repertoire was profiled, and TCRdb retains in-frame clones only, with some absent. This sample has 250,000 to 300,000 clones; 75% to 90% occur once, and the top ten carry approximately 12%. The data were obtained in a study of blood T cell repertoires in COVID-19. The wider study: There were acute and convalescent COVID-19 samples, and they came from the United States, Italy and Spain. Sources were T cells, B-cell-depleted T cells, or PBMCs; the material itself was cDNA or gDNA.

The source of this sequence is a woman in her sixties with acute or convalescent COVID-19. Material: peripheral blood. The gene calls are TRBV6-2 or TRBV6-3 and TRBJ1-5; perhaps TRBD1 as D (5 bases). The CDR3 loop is CASSYFQGGQPQHF. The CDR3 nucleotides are TGTGCCAGCAGTTACTTCCAGGGCGGACAGCCCCAGCATTTT.